These T cell receptor beta chains were read from a single sample in a study of CD8 T cell repertoires and HIV-1 epitope variants. The antigens of these receptors remain unknown. The table came from immunoSEQ multiplex PCR; TCRdb's copy has only in-frame clones and leaves some out. The table has roughly 4,900 clones, less than 70% seen once. The sequencing sample was made of cultured CD8+ T cells derived from PBMCs. Every receptor here comes from a male donor with HIV. CDR3s include the opening cysteine and the closing phenylalanine or tryptophan. Fields, in order: clone size, V gene, D gene, J gene, CDR3 protein, CDR3 DNA. A D gene is named only where the DNA matches it firmly. Clone size is not always given. Where it is, it says once, few, many or a class for expanded clones.

few	TRBV7-9	TRBD1	TRBJ2-7	CASSRAGTGDYEQYF	TGTGCCAGCAGCCGGGCCGGGACAGGGGATTACGAGCAGTACTTC
.	TRBV9	TRBD2	TRBJ2-7	CASSWAGGHEQYF	TGTGCCAGTTCGTGGGCGGGAGGGCACGAGCAGTACTTC
few	TRBV7-6	.	TRBJ1-6	CASSLVQGALHF	TGTGCCAGCAGCTTAGTCCAGGGTGCCCTCCACTTT
few	TRBV15	TRBD1	TRBJ1-2	CATSQGAYGYGYTF	TGTGCCACCAGCCAGGGGGCGTACGGCTATGGCTACACCTTC
few	TRBV6-6	TRBD1	TRBJ2-5	CASSQGQGAFSETQYF	TGTGCCAGCAGTCAGGGACAGGGGGCGTTTTCCGAGACCCAGTACTTC
.	TRBV7-9	.	TRBJ2-7	CASSLGPQAYEQYF	TGTGCCAGCAGCTTGGGCCCCCAGGCCTACGAGCAGTACTTC
.	TRBV9	.	TRBJ1-1	CASSVRGDDTEAFF	TGTGCCAGCAGCGTAAGGGGGGACGACACTGAAGCTTTCTTT
.	TRBV6-5	.	TRBJ1-5	CASSLHSNQPQHF	TGTGCCAGCAGCCTTCATAGCAATCAGCCCCAGCATTTT
.	TRBV10-3	.	TRBJ2-2	CAISEGPGTGELFF	TGTGCCATCAGTGAGGGCCCCGGCACCGGGGAGCTGTTTTTT
.	TRBV11-2	.	TRBJ2-5	CASSPQEGAGGGETQYF	TGTGCCAGCAGCCCACAGGAGGGGGCAGGAGGTGGGGAGACCCAGTACTTC
.	TRBV5-1	TRBD1	TRBJ2-7	CASSLPQGAVNEQYF	TGCGCCAGCAGCTTGCCGCAGGGGGCAGTCAACGAGCAGTACTTC
.	TRBV7-3	.	TRBJ2-2	CASSFGGELFF	TGTGCCAGCAGCTTTGGCGGGGAGCTGTTTTTT
few	TRBV19	TRBD1	TRBJ1-1	CAFSGGAGAFF	TGTGCCTTCTCAGGGGGCGCGGGGGCTTTCTTT
medium-sized	TRBV6-1	.	TRBJ2-2	CASSEAGENTGELFF	TGTGCCAGCAGTGAAGCAGGGGAGAACACCGGGGAGCTGTTTTTT
once	TRBV7-9	TRBD1	TRBJ2-1	CASSLDRGLNEQFF	TGTGCCAGCAGCTTGGACAGGGGGCTCAATGAGCAGTTCTTC
once	TRBV27	.	TRBJ2-6	CATQSTTTANSGANVLTF	TGTGCCACCCAATCCACAACTACTGCGAACTCTGGGGCCAACGTCCTGACTTTC
.	TRBV6-5	TRBD1	TRBJ2-2	CASSYGTGDTGELFF	TGTGCCAGCAGTTACGGGACAGGGGACACCGGGGAGCTGTTTTTT